Sequencing of this T cell receptor (beta chain) was carried out in a study of cytomegalovirus exposure and HLA in healthy donors. Study-wide background: A prior analysis found roughly 110 million unique TCR beta sequences from around 190 million T cells.

The primer mix had 60 Vbeta and 13 Jbeta primers. Measured with immunoSEQ multiplex PCR; TCRdb has only the in-frame clones, and not every one. The data hold about 120,000 clones, with less than 85% observed a single time. V was clipped by 2 bases and J by 10 bases; unmatched bases: 6. Germline values: CDR1 LNHDA, CDR2 SQIVND (reference sequence). This CDR3 comprises 15 residues. This TCR came from a woman aged 40 to 55 in good health and CMV-seronegative. Sequencing was performed on PBMCs. The chain employs TRBV19 and TRBJ1-6; 9 bases match TRBD1. The CDR3 sequence: CASSIPAQGASPLHF. The CDR3 DNA reads as TGTGCCAGTAGTATACCGGCACAGGGGGCATCACCCCTCCACTTT.